This T cell receptor (beta chain) comes out of a study of shared clonotypes between healthy human individuals. Clones were read by immunoSEQ multiplex PCR, and TCRdb kept only the in-frame ones, dropping some. In the table there are hundreds of thousands of clones, roughly three quarters of which are singletons. Germline-derived CDR1 and CDR2 are MNHEY and SMNVEV (reference sequence). The CDR3 covers 13 residues. V lost 4 bases to trimming and J lost 4 bases; unmatched junction nucleotides: 3. The TCR was taken from a woman in her thirties or forties in good health. Some clones in this sample may be carry-over from other donors' samples. Sequencing used PBMCs. This rearrangement joins TRBV27 to TRBJ1-2; 7 bases fit TRBD1. The chain's CDR3 is CASSSGGSYGYTF. The CDR3 coding sequence is TGTGCCAGCAGTTCAGGGGGTTCCTATGGCTACACCTTC.